What follows describes a single TCR beta chain. Libraries were prepared by immunoSEQ multiplex PCR; TCRdb keeps only in-frame clonotypes and omits some of them. The repertoire includes tens of thousands of clones, 95% to 98% of them detected once, and roughly 0.16% sits in the top ten. Germline-derived CDR1 and CDR2 are MGHRA and YSYEKL. The CDR3 runs to 16 residues. J gave up 8 bases and V 4 bases, and 10 bases lay outside the gene matches. The data belong to a study of technical replicates of blood from several donors. The sample comprised T cells isolated from PBMCs. The gene calls are TRBV4-1 and TRBJ2-1, with TRBD2 matching over 11 bases. The source of this sequence is a human donor in good health. CDR3 DNA: TGCGCCAGCAGCCCCCGGAGTCTAGCGGGAGGTTATGAGCAGTTCTTC. Translating gives CASSPRSLAGGYEQFF.